These T cell receptor beta chains were read from a single sample in a study of cytomegalovirus exposure and HLA in healthy donors. The method was immunoSEQ multiplex PCR; TCRdb's version includes in-frame clones alone and lacks a portion of them. The sample carries 200,000 to 300,000 clones, almost 85% recorded once. The specimen was PBMCs. All receptors derive from a woman aged 40 to 50 in good health and CMV-seropositive. The CDR3 runs from the conserved cysteine through the conserved F or W. Each record gives: D gene, V gene, clone size, J gene, CDR3 protein, CDR3 DNA. D genes are given only for firm matches. Clone size is stated in some rows and not others, as once, few, many or a class when expanded.

D gene: .
V gene: TRBV28
clone size: .
J gene: TRBJ2-5
CDR3 protein: CASSHRVGETQYF
CDR3 DNA: TGTGCCAGCAGCCACAGGGTGGGAGAGACCCAGTACTTC

D gene: TRBD1
V gene: TRBV19
clone size: .
J gene: TRBJ2-7
CDR3 protein: CASSRGSDGQGGKQYF
CDR3 DNA: TGTGCCAGTAGTAGGGGCAGCGACGGACAGGGGGGGAAGCAGTACTTC

D gene: TRBD1
V gene: TRBV27
clone size: .
J gene: TRBJ2-2
CDR3 protein: CASSKPGQGGGELFF
CDR3 DNA: TGTGCCAGCAGTAAACCGGGACAGGGAGGCGGGGAGCTGTTTTTT

D gene: TRBD1
V gene: TRBV10-3
clone size: .
J gene: TRBJ1-1
CDR3 protein: CAISEGQGNTEAFF
CDR3 DNA: TGTGCCATCAGTGAGGGACAGGGAAACACTGAAGCTTTCTTT

D gene: TRBD1
V gene: TRBV7-9
clone size: .
J gene: TRBJ2-7
CDR3 protein: CASSLVVRGHYEQYF
CDR3 DNA: TGTGCCAGCAGCTTAGTCGTCAGGGGGCACTACGAGCAGTACTTC

D gene: .
V gene: TRBV18
clone size: .
J gene: TRBJ1-1
CDR3 protein: CASSPPQGGNTEAFF
CDR3 DNA: TGTGCCAGCTCACCACCACAGGGCGGAAACACTGAAGCTTTCTTT

D gene: .
V gene: TRBV6-1
clone size: .
J gene: TRBJ2-1
CDR3 protein: CASSFPRTTHNEQFF
CDR3 DNA: TGTGCCAGCAGTTTCCCGCGGACTACCCACAATGAGCAGTTCTTC

D gene: TRBD1
V gene: TRBV2
clone size: once
J gene: TRBJ1-2
CDR3 protein: CASSRDRSNYGYTF
CDR3 DNA: TGTGCCAGCAGCCGGGACAGATCTAACTATGGCTACACCTTC

D gene: .
V gene: TRBV5-8
clone size: few
J gene: TRBJ1-5
CDR3 protein: CASSLAGLRGNQPQHF
CDR3 DNA: TGTGCCAGCAGCTTGGCGGGATTGAGGGGCAATCAGCCCCAGCATTTT

D gene: TRBD1
V gene: TRBV29-1
clone size: .
J gene: TRBJ2-2
CDR3 protein: CSAGQGVPGELFF
CDR3 DNA: TGCAGCGCCGGACAGGGGGTTCCCGGGGAGCTGTTTTTT

D gene: .
V gene: TRBV30
clone size: .
J gene: TRBJ1-5
CDR3 protein: CAWSSGYSNQPQHF
CDR3 DNA: TGTGCCTGGAGTTCGGGGTATAGCAATCAGCCCCAGCATTTT

D gene: .
V gene: TRBV14
clone size: .
J gene: TRBJ1-4
CDR3 protein: CASSQLGAGVLEKLFF
CDR3 DNA: TGTGCCAGCAGCCAATTGGGGGCAGGGGTACTCGAAAAACTGTTTTTT

D gene: .
V gene: TRBV6-1
clone size: .
J gene: TRBJ1-2
CDR3 protein: CASSDNQGLGGYTF
CDR3 DNA: TGTGCCAGCAGTGATAACCAGGGCTTAGGTGGCTACACCTTC

D gene: .
V gene: TRBV9
clone size: once
J gene: TRBJ2-7
CDR3 protein: CASSAGPGDPYEQYF
CDR3 DNA: TGTGCCAGCAGCGCTGGTCCGGGGGATCCCTACGAGCAGTACTTC

D gene: .
V gene: TRBV5-4
clone size: .
J gene: TRBJ2-7
CDR3 protein: CASTLSSEGLGEQYF
CDR3 DNA: TGTGCCAGCACCCTTTCTAGTGAGGGCCTTGGGGAGCAGTACTTC

D gene: TRBD1
V gene: TRBV5-4
clone size: .
J gene: TRBJ1-2
CDR3 protein: CASSIRTRQGIGGYTF
CDR3 DNA: TGTGCCAGCAGCATCCGAACCCGACAGGGGATCGGTGGCTACACCTTC

D gene: TRBD2
V gene: TRBV29-1
clone size: .
J gene: TRBJ2-1
CDR3 protein: CSAGASGHNEQFF
CDR3 DNA: TGCAGCGCTGGGGCTAGCGGGCACAATGAGCAGTTCTTC

D gene: .
V gene: TRBV28
clone size: .
J gene: TRBJ1-1
CDR3 protein: CASTSTGENTEAFF
CDR3 DNA: TGTGCCAGCACCTCGACAGGAGAGAACACTGAAGCTTTCTTT

D gene: .
V gene: TRBV29-1
clone size: .
J gene: TRBJ2-6
CDR3 protein: CSVEAQGANVLTF
CDR3 DNA: TGCAGCGTTGAAGCCCAGGGGGCCAACGTCCTGACTTTC

D gene: .
V gene: TRBV2
clone size: .
J gene: TRBJ1-4
CDR3 protein: CASRGGGWSFEKLFF
CDR3 DNA: TGTGCCAGCAGGGGGGGAGGGTGGTCCTTCGAAAAACTGTTTTTT

D gene: TRBD1
V gene: TRBV28
clone size: once
J gene: TRBJ1-3
CDR3 protein: CASSLEGTGNSGNTIYF
CDR3 DNA: TGTGCCAGCAGTTTAGAGGGGACAGGGAACTCTGGAAACACCATATATTTT

D gene: TRBD1
V gene: TRBV27
clone size: once
J gene: TRBJ2-7
CDR3 protein: CASRRTGYNEQYF
CDR3 DNA: TGTGCCAGCAGGAGGACAGGGTATAACGAGCAGTACTTC

D gene: .
V gene: TRBV25-1
clone size: once
J gene: TRBJ2-5
CDR3 protein: CASGRQQETQYF
CDR3 DNA: TGTGCCAGCGGAAGACAGCAAGAGACCCAGTACTTC

D gene: .
V gene: TRBV27
clone size: once
J gene: TRBJ2-2
CDR3 protein: CASSSTKSNTGELFF
CDR3 DNA: TGTGCCAGCAGTTCCACAAAATCGAACACCGGGGAGCTGTTTTTT

D gene: TRBD1
V gene: TRBV13
clone size: .
J gene: TRBJ2-7
CDR3 protein: CASSPEGQGYEQYF
CDR3 DNA: TGTGCCAGCAGCCCTGAGGGACAGGGCTACGAGCAGTACTTC

D gene: TRBD2
V gene: TRBV30
clone size: .
J gene: TRBJ2-1
CDR3 protein: CAWSPGGSSGEQFF
CDR3 DNA: TGTGCCTGGAGCCCGGGCGGGAGTAGTGGTGAGCAGTTCTTC

D gene: .
V gene: TRBV19
clone size: .
J gene: TRBJ1-1
CDR3 protein: CASSVLRGNTEAFF
CDR3 DNA: TGTGCCAGTAGCGTGCTGAGAGGGAACACTGAAGCTTTCTTT

D gene: TRBD2
V gene: TRBV11-2
clone size: once
J gene: TRBJ2-7
CDR3 protein: CASSPWLAGGLRNYEQYF
CDR3 DNA: TGTGCCAGCAGCCCGTGGCTAGCGGGAGGACTTAGAAACTACGAGCAGTACTTC

D gene: .
V gene: TRBV19
clone size: .
J gene: TRBJ2-1
CDR3 protein: CASSISGYNEQFF
CDR3 DNA: TGTGCCAGTAGTATTTCAGGGTACAATGAGCAGTTCTTC

D gene: .
V gene: TRBV2
clone size: .
J gene: TRBJ1-3
CDR3 protein: CASSDRHSGNTIYF
CDR3 DNA: TGTGCCAGCTCTGACAGACACTCTGGAAACACCATATATTTT

D gene: .
V gene: TRBV30
clone size: .
J gene: TRBJ1-4
CDR3 protein: CAWSVGRRLANEKLFF
CDR3 DNA: TGTGCCTGGAGTGTTGGGAGGCGGCTTGCTAATGAAAAACTGTTTTTT

D gene: TRBD2
V gene: TRBV19
clone size: .
J gene: TRBJ2-1
CDR3 protein: CASSILAGANNEQFF
CDR3 DNA: TGTGCCAGTAGTATACTAGCGGGAGCTAACAATGAGCAGTTCTTC

D gene: TRBD1
V gene: TRBV6-6
clone size: .
J gene: TRBJ1-6
CDR3 protein: CASSYPGTAGSPLHF
CDR3 DNA: TGTGCCAGCAGTTACCCCGGGACAGCAGGTTCACCCCTCCACTTT

D gene: .
V gene: TRBV7-2
clone size: .
J gene: TRBJ2-3
CDR3 protein: CASINRGLPSTDTQYF
CDR3 DNA: TGTGCCAGCATCAACAGGGGACTTCCTAGCACAGATACGCAGTATTTT

D gene: TRBD1
V gene: TRBV18
clone size: .
J gene: TRBJ1-4
CDR3 protein: CASFRDSSNEKLFF
CDR3 DNA: TGTGCCAGCTTTCGGGACAGTTCCAATGAAAAACTGTTTTTT

D gene: TRBD1
V gene: TRBV20-1
clone size: .
J gene: TRBJ2-7
CDR3 protein: CSAPDRDEQYF
CDR3 DNA: TGCAGTGCCCCCGACAGGGACGAGCAGTACTTC

D gene: .
V gene: TRBV19
clone size: once
J gene: TRBJ1-2
CDR3 protein: CASLDSYGYTF
CDR3 DNA: TGTGCCAGCCTGGACAGCTATGGCTACACCTTC

D gene: TRBD2
V gene: TRBV5-8
clone size: .
J gene: TRBJ2-1
CDR3 protein: CASSQGTSGINEQFF
CDR3 DNA: TGTGCCAGCAGCCAGGGGACTAGCGGGATAAATGAGCAGTTCTTC

D gene: TRBD1
V gene: TRBV15
clone size: .
J gene: TRBJ1-1
CDR3 protein: CATSRDPTGGGEAFF
CDR3 DNA: TGTGCCACCAGCAGAGATCCCACAGGGGGTGGTGAAGCTTTCTTT

D gene: .
V gene: TRBV27
clone size: .
J gene: TRBJ2-1
CDR3 protein: CASSSPSAGITYNEQFF
CDR3 DNA: TGTGCCAGCAGTTCCCCTAGTGCGGGAATAACCTACAATGAGCAGTTCTTC

D gene: TRBD2
V gene: TRBV11-3
clone size: .
J gene: TRBJ2-4
CDR3 protein: CASSFGLAGENIQYF
CDR3 DNA: TGTGCCAGCAGCTTCGGACTAGCGGGAGAAAACATTCAGTACTTC

D gene: TRBD1
V gene: TRBV13
clone size: .
J gene: TRBJ2-7
CDR3 protein: CASSPTRGTEEQYF
CDR3 DNA: TGTGCCAGCAGCCCGACCAGGGGGACAGAAGAGCAGTACTTC

D gene: .
V gene: TRBV27
clone size: .
J gene: TRBJ1-1
CDR3 protein: CASSLISNTEAFF
CDR3 DNA: TGTGCCAGCAGTTTAATATCGAACACTGAAGCTTTCTTT

D gene: TRBD2
V gene: TRBV7-7
clone size: .
J gene: TRBJ2-7
CDR3 protein: CASSLGEAGEGYEQYF
CDR3 DNA: TGTGCCAGCAGCTTGGGGGAAGCGGGAGAGGGCTACGAGCAGTACTTC

D gene: TRBD1
V gene: TRBV10-3
clone size: .
J gene: TRBJ1-5
CDR3 protein: CAISEGGQYSNQPQHF
CDR3 DNA: TGTGCCATCAGTGAGGGGGGACAGTATAGCAATCAGCCCCAGCATTTT

D gene: TRBD2
V gene: TRBV7-8
clone size: .
J gene: TRBJ2-1
CDR3 protein: CASSLELAGGWTYNEQFF
CDR3 DNA: TGTGCCAGCAGCTTAGAACTAGCGGGAGGTTGGACCTACAATGAGCAGTTCTTC

D gene: TRBD2
V gene: TRBV5-1
clone size: few
J gene: TRBJ2-7
CDR3 protein: CASSGGLAGPYEQYF
CDR3 DNA: TGCGCCAGCAGCGGGGGACTAGCGGGGCCCTACGAGCAGTACTTC

D gene: .
V gene: TRBV4-1
clone size: .
J gene: TRBJ2-7
CDR3 protein: CASSQDQRTGEQYF
CDR3 DNA: TGCGCCAGCAGCCAAGACCAGCGAACTGGCGAGCAGTACTTC

D gene: .
V gene: TRBV6-5
clone size: .
J gene: TRBJ2-1
CDR3 protein: CASSYSEGLPYNEQFF
CDR3 DNA: TGTGCCAGCAGTTACTCGGAGGGGCTACCCTACAATGAGCAGTTCTTC

D gene: .
V gene: TRBV21-1
clone size: .
J gene: TRBJ1-4
CDR3 protein: CASSKDQGSATNEKLFF
CDR3 DNA: TGTGCCAGCAGCAAAGACCAGGGGAGTGCAACTAATGAAAAACTGTTTTTT

D gene: .
V gene: TRBV7-9
clone size: .
J gene: TRBJ1-4
CDR3 protein: CASSSGGGATNEKLFF
CDR3 DNA: TGTGCCAGCAGCTCCGGGGGGGGAGCAACTAATGAAAAACTGTTTTTT

D gene: .
V gene: TRBV27
clone size: .
J gene: TRBJ2-2
CDR3 protein: CASSSLGGAHTGELFF
CDR3 DNA: TGTGCCAGCAGTTCCCTTGGGGGGGCGCACACCGGGGAGCTGTTTTTT

D gene: TRBD2
V gene: TRBV19
clone size: .
J gene: TRBJ2-1
CDR3 protein: CASSRGTSGNNEQFF
CDR3 DNA: TGTGCCAGTAGTAGGGGGACTAGCGGGAACAATGAGCAGTTCTTC

D gene: .
V gene: TRBV5-1
clone size: .
J gene: TRBJ2-1
CDR3 protein: CARPSTSSYNEQFF
CDR3 DNA: TGCGCCAGACCTTCCACTAGCTCCTACAATGAGCAGTTCTTC

D gene: TRBD2
V gene: TRBV2
clone size: .
J gene: TRBJ2-1
CDR3 protein: CASSEGGLKFF
CDR3 DNA: TGTGCCAGCAGTGAGGGAGGGCTTAAGTTCTTC

D gene: .
V gene: TRBV7-6
clone size: .
J gene: TRBJ2-1
CDR3 protein: CASSSATGVLKPNNEQFF
CDR3 DNA: TGTGCCAGCAGCTCCGCTACGGGAGTATTAAAACCAAACAATGAGCAGTTCTTC

D gene: .
V gene: TRBV19
clone size: .
J gene: TRBJ2-1
CDR3 protein: CASSIEGSYFSSYNEQFF
CDR3 DNA: TGTGCCAGTAGTATTGAGGGAAGCTACTTTAGCTCCTACAATGAGCAGTTCTTC

D gene: TRBD2
V gene: TRBV5-1
clone size: .
J gene: TRBJ2-5
CDR3 protein: CASSPSGSSLETQYF
CDR3 DNA: TGCGCCAGCAGCCCCAGCGGGAGTAGCCTCGAGACCCAGTACTTC